A single T cell receptor (beta chain) is shown here with its context. Its antigen is not yet known. No base quality values were provided; no much bigger clone lies one nucleotide off. Using the deep immunoSEQ assay, TCR CDR3 regions were amplified from genomic DNA by multiplex PCR. Extracted genomic DNA from each cell subset was spread evenly across all wells of several immunoSEQ 96-well plates, with each plate serving as a replicate. Each replicate PCR for sorted subsets received about 180 ng genomic DNA, equal to tens of thousands of T cell genomes. The purified libraries were quantified using a Qubit 3.0 fluorometer, sized with a Bioanalyzer 2100, and then quantified again using the KAPA Library Quantification kit. Every immunoSEQ 96-well plate was sequenced on a separate single-read 150-cycle Illumina NextSeq 550 flow cell. As for the original processing: Because only junctional sequences without quality scores were contained in the immunoSEQ output, filtering matching that applied to full-length reads could not be performed. Sequences were annotated with PyIR, a Python wrapper for IgBLAST v1.9, and V/J genes and CDR3 were assigned using IMGT germline references. Reads with weak V/J assignments (E-value above 1e-6), missing CDR3, stop codons, out-of-frame junctions, or ambiguous translated residues were removed. A V3J clonotype was defined by an identical inferred V gene, J gene, and CDR3 amino acid sequence. To compute the percentage overlap between repertoires, the number of shared unique clonotypes was divided by the size of the smaller repertoire. Richness of each repertoire was evaluated using RTK rarefaction, the Chao1 estimator, and Recon v2.1 estimates of unobserved clonotypes. Generation probabilities for all TCRbeta clonotypes obtained by the gDNA method from a handful of donors were computed using OLGA. TCRdb's version of the immuneACCESS table is confined to in-frame rearrangements and falls short of the full clone set. An unresolved V gene accounts for under half of the shortfall where checked; the remainder is of unknown origin. From that table come the V and J calls and clone size; the DNA was used to work out D and trimming. The sample contains about 2.4 million clones, 90% to 95% of them found a single time. The ten largest clones capture 0.35% to 0.45% of the sample.

The data are from a study of shared clonotypes between healthy human individuals (dated by TCRdb to 2020 to 2021). Context from the whole study: The cohort comprised a couple of women and three men aged 18 to 49 years. For each donor, CD4 naive and CD4 memory were each given three plates, CD8 naive was given two plates, and CD8 memory was given one plate. To increase sequencing depth and limit assay-specific biases, different laboratories used diverse techniques to prepare libraries and sequence TCR repertoires. The study deeply sequenced blood TCR repertoires of five healthy adults to estimate repertoire size and the extent of clonotype sharing between individuals. Each donor's leukapheresis produced roughly between roughly 0.85 and 9.5 billion PBMCs. The research as a whole found: Across four donors, around 5% of naive CD4, more than 3% of naive CD8, around 2.5% of memory CD4, and 0.4% of memory CD8 clonotypes were shared. Sampling was restricted to blood, and TCR repertoires in tissue are likely to differ from TCR repertoires in blood. Naive subsets generally had larger estimated clonotype richness than memory subsets. Compared with non-shared clonotypes, clonotypes shared by all four sorted-subset donors had higher generation probabilities. Pairwise subsampling indicated that sequencing depth was expected to affect the degree of clonotype sharing among donors. The small number of donors limited the genetic and exposure-history diversity represented. Incomplete sequencing was indicated by rarefaction of sorted-subset datasets, despite the large sequencing depth.

Reading the germline V gene (reference sequence) gives CDR1 MNHNY and CDR2 SVGAGI. A distance of 9 bases separates the germline ends of V and J, which lose 2 bases and 1 base respectively. The CDR3, cysteine through phenylalanine, is 15 amino acids long. The sequence is cut down to CDR3 DNA, 45 bases in frame from base 1. Donors were healthy HIV-negative adults with no recently reported acute infections or vaccinations. All donors were Caucasian adults living in Nashville, Tennessee, USA. CD4+ T cells were enriched by magnetic negative selection; naive cells were then positively selected on CD45RA, and the negative fraction formed the memory subset. After blood collection by leukapheresis, PBMCs were isolated using Ficoll-Histopaque density gradient centrifugation and then cryopreserved in the vapor phase of liquid nitrogen. Analytical flow cytometry was used to check the purity and quantity of every magnetically sorted T cell population. Genomic DNA was isolated from each sorted fraction and quantified by UV absorbance on a Nanodrop 2000c.

The TCR comes from a man aged 18 to 29 in good health. Some clones in this sample may be carry-over from other donors' samples. This sequence uses TRBV6-6 and TRBJ1-3; 6 matching bases give a weak D call of TRBD1. Sample: naive CD4+ T cells from PBMCs. This specimen's cell subset or site label, interpreted: CD45RA+ positively selected. The CDR3 protein sequence reads: CASSYPGESGNTIYF. The DNA reads TGTGCCAGCAGTTACCCAGGGGAGTCTGGAAACACCATATATTTT.